This entry lists 15 T cell receptor beta chains sequenced from one sample in a study of blood T cell repertoires in COVID-19. Measured with immunoSEQ multiplex PCR; TCRdb has only the in-frame clones, and not every one. Found here are some 96,000 clones, around nine tenths of them singletons; the top ten hold approximately 1.5%. Sample: peripheral blood. Source of these receptors: a man aged 55 to 70 with acute or convalescent COVID-19.

The J gene is TRBJ2-2, the V gene TRBV7-8; TRBD2 agrees at 13 bases. The CDR3 covers 19 residues. Germline CDR1 SGHVS, CDR2 FQNEAQ. With V trimmed by 4 bases and J by 5 bases, 13 bases remained unmatched. The CDR3 here is CASSSLRLAGGPRTGELFF. CDR3 sequence (DNA): TGTGCCAGCAGCTCCTTAAGACTAGCGGGGGGCCCAAGGACCGGGGAGCTGTTTTTT. The full variable domain, with the rest looked up from reference TRBV7-8 and TRBJ2-2, is GAGVSQSPRYKVAKRGQDVALRCDPISGHVSLFWYQQALGQGPEFLTYFQNEAQLDKSGLPSDRFFAERPEGSVSTLKIQRTQQEDSAVYLCASSSLRLAGGPRTGELFFGEGSRLTVL.

The chain carries TRBV6-4 and TRBJ1-2; D gene ambiguous. The CDR3 length is 14 residues. Germline V gene data show CDR1 as MRHNA and CDR2 as SNTAGT. V gave up 0 bases and J gave up 2 bases, with 7 bases separating them. CDR3 nucleotide sequence: TGTGCCAGCAGTGACTCGAGCAGGAACTATGGCTACACCTTC. Translation gives CASSDSSRNYGYTF.

The chain uses TRBV5-5 and TRBJ1-1, with 10 bases fitting TRBD1. V gave up 4 bases and J gave up 5 bases; unmatched junction bases: 5. CDR3 length: 14 residues. Germline values: CDR1 SGHKS, CDR2 YYEKEE (reference sequence). The CDR3 loop is CASSGGQGRTEAFF. CDR3 in DNA: TGTGCCAGCAGCGGGGGACAGGGGAGGACTGAAGCTTTCTTT.

This chain connects TRBV5-4 to TRBJ2-5, with D possibly being TRBD2 (6 bases). The CDR3 is made up of 16 amino acids. The ends were cut back, 1 base at V and 3 bases at J, with 16 bases in the middle. Germline lookup yields CDR1 SGHNT and CDR2 YYREEE (reference sequence). The CDR3 reads CASSLSGGVGKETQYF. For the CDR3, the DNA is TGTGCCAGCAGCTTGTCAGGCGGGGTCGGTAAAGAGACCCAGTACTTC.

The chain recombines TRBV7-2 with TRBJ1-2; TRBD1 might be the D (5 bases). The V end lost 3 bases, the J end lost 2 bases, and 13 bases lay between the germline ends. The CDR3 is 15 residues long. Germline V gene sequence: CDR1 SGHTA, CDR2 FQGNSA. CDR3 nucleotides: TGTGCCAGCAGCTTCTCCGGGGGGGTAAACTATGGCTACACCTTC. Encoded protein: CASSFSGGVNYGYTF.

This clone appeared a single time. The V and J genes are TRBV7-2 and TRBJ1-3, with 7 bases identical to TRBD1. The CDR3 spans 16 residues. Germline CDR1 SGHTA, CDR2 FQGNSA. Trimming at V came to 1 base and at J to 4 bases, leaving 7 bases not matched to a gene. The CDR3 coding sequence is TGTGCCAGCAGCTTAGAGAGGGGGCGATCCGGAAACACCATATATTTT. Encoded protein: CASSLERGRSGNTIYF.

V gene TRBV6-6 combines with J gene TRBJ2-1, with D possibly TRBD1 on 5 matching bases. The CDR3 is 15 amino acids. Trimming took off 2 bases at V and 5 bases at J, with 13 bases between the two ends. Looked up from germline, CDR1 is MNHNY and CDR2 is SVGAGI (reference sequence). The CDR3 DNA follows: TGTGCCAGCAGTTACGGGGCCCCGGTCGACAATGAGCAGTTCTTC. Amino acid sequence: CASSYGAPVDNEQFF.

V usage is TRBV12-3 or TRBV12-4 and J usage is TRBJ1-1; unclear D gene. The CDR3 is 13 amino acids. The V end was cut by 8 bases, the J end by 1 base, with 11 bases between. CDR3 sequence reads: CASCRGGNTEAFF. CDR3 nucleotides: TGTGCCAGCTGTCGAGGAGGGAACACTGAAGCTTTCTTT.

The chain links TRBV7-6 to TRBJ1-1; D is unresolved. Germline V gene lookup returns CDR1 SGHVS and CDR2 FNYEAQ. The V end lost 3 bases, the J end lost 1 base, and 12 bases lay between the germline ends. This CDR3 has 15 amino acids. The CDR3 region has the DNA TGTGCCAGCAGCTTGGGCCCCTTACCGAACACTGAAGCTTTCTTT. Protein sequence: CASSLGPLPNTEAFF.

The V gene is TRBV9, the J gene TRBJ2-3; the D gene is possibly TRBD2 (6 bases). The CDR3 is 12 amino acids. Per germline, CDR1 SGDLS and CDR2 YYNGEE. The V end was cut by 4 bases, the J end by 10 bases, with 13 bases between. CDR3 sequence: CASSPSTGAQYF. In DNA, the CDR3 is TGTGCCAGCAGCCCCTCAACGGGAGCGCAGTATTTT.

The chain joins TRBV6-1 to TRBJ1-3, with D unresolved. Trimming shortened V by 3 bases and J by 3 bases, and 12 bases separated the two germline ends. CDR3 length equals 15 residues. The germline V gene encodes CDR1 MNHNS and CDR2 SASEGT. The CDR3: CASSEQRVSGNTIYF. CDR3 bases: TGTGCCAGCAGTGAGCAGAGGGTTAGTGGAAACACCATATATTTT.

V usage is TRBV5-1 and J usage is TRBJ2-5, with 12 bases identical to TRBD1. Germline-derived CDR1 and CDR2 are SGHRS and YFSETQ. The CDR3 spans 16 residues. V gave up 2 bases and J gave up 5 bases; unmatched junction bases: 7. The CDR3 loop reads CASSFGTGGGRETQYF. The CDR3 DNA reads TGCGCCAGCAGCTTCGGGACAGGGGGCGGAAGGGAGACCCAGTACTTC.

The V and J genes are TRBV5-1 and TRBJ1-1, with a weak D call TRBD1 (6 bases). V lost 4 bases, J lost 3 bases, and 16 bases lay in between. Germline CDR1 and CDR2: SGHRS and YFSETQ. The CDR3 totals 15 residues. The CDR3 nucleotides read TGCGCCAGCAGCCCGCCGCAGGGGAGGGACACTGAAGCTTTCTTT. Residues: CASSPPQGRDTEAFF.

The chain uses TRBV5-1 and TRBJ1-3; the D gene is possibly TRBD1 (6 bases). Germline lookup yields CDR1 SGHRS and CDR2 YFSETQ. There are 14 residues in the CDR3. V lost 4 bases, J lost 3 bases, and 11 bases lay in between. The CDR3 spells CASSKGESGNTIYF. The CDR3 region has the DNA TGCGCCAGCAGCAAGGGGGAGAGTGGAAACACCATATATTTT.

The gene calls are TRBV5-6 and TRBJ2-1, with TRBD2 matching over 8 bases. The CDR3 has 15 residues. Per germline, CDR1 SGHDT and CDR2 YYEEEE. The ends lost 4 bases at V and 4 bases at J; junction bases unmatched: 7. In nucleotides, the CDR3 is TGTGCCAGCAGCACCTTAGCGGGGAGGTACAATGAGCAGTTCTTC. Translating it yields CASSTLAGRYNEQFF.